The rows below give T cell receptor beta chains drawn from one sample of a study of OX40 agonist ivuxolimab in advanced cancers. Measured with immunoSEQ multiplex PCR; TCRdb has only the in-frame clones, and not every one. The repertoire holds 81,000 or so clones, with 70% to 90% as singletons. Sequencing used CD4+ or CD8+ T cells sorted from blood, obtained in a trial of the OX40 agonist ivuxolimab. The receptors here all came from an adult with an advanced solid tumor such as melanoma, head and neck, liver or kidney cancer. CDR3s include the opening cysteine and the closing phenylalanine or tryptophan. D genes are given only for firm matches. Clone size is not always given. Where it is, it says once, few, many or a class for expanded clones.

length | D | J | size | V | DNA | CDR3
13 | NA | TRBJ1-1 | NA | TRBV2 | TGTGCCAGCAGTGAAGCCCGGGGGACTGAAGCTTTCTTT | CASSEARGTEAFF
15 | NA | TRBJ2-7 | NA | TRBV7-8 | TGTGCCAGCAGGGGCGTCGGGGGCCCCTCTTACGAGCAGTACTTC | CASRGVGGPSYEQYF
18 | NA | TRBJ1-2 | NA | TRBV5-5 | TGTGCCAGCAGCTTCGGAGCGCGGTGGGGCCCATCCTCGGACGGCTACACCTTC | CASSFGARWGPSSDGYTF
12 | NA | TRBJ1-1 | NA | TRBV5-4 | TGTGCCAGCTCCGGACAGTACACTGAAGCTTTCTTT | CASSGQYTEAFF
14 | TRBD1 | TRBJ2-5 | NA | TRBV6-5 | TGTGCCAGCACCAGGACAGGGGGCTTAGAGACCCAGTACTTC | CASTRTGGLETQYF
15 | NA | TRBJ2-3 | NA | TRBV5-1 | TGCGCCAGCAGCTTGGTGGGGGGAAGCACAGATACGCAGTATTTT | CASSLVGGSTDTQYF
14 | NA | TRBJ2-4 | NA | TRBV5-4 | TGTGCCAGCAGCTCGGGGGGCACCAAAAACATTCAGTACTTC | CASSSGGTKNIQYF
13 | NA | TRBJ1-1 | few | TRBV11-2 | TGTGCCAGCAGCTTTCAGGACGACACTGAAGCTTTCTTT | CASSFQDDTEAFF
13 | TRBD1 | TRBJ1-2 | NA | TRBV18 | TGTGCCAGCTCACCACGGACAGGGGAAGACTACACCTTC | CASSPRTGEDYTF
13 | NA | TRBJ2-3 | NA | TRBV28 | TGTGCCAGCAGAAGCGAACTCACAGATACGCAGTATTTT | CASRSELTDTQYF
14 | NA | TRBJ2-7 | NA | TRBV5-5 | TGTGCCAGCAGCTTGGCTCCAGGGGCCTACGAGCAGTACTTC | CASSLAPGAYEQYF
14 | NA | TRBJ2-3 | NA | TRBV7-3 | TGTGCCAGCAGCCGGGACCCAGGTGCAGATACGCAGTATTTT | CASSRDPGADTQYF
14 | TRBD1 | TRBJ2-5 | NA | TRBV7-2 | TGTGCCAGCACCTGGGACAGGATACAAGAGACCCAGTACTTC | CASTWDRIQETQYF
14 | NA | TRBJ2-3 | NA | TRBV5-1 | TGCGCCAGCAGCTTGGCGGACTTCACAGATACGCAGTATTTT | CASSLADFTDTQYF
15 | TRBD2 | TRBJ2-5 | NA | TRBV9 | TGTGCCAGCAGCTTTGGACTAGCGGGGGAGGAGACCCAGTACTTC | CASSFGLAGEETQYF
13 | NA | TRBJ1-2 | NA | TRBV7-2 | TGTGCCAGCAGCGTCGGGGCAATCTATGGCTACACCTTC | CASSVGAIYGYTF
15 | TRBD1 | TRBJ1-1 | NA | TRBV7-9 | TGTGCCAGCAGCGGACAGGGGGCGGCGAACACTGAAGCTTTCTTT | CASSGQGAANTEAFF
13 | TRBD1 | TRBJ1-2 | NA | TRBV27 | TGTGCCAGCAGAGGGACAGGGAACTATGGCTACACCTTC | CASRGTGNYGYTF
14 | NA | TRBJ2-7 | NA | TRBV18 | TGTGCCAGCTCACCAGGGGGGAACCAGGGCGAGCAGTACTTC | CASSPGGNQGEQYF
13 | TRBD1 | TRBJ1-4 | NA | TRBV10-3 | TGTGCCACAGGGGACAGGGAGAATGAAAAACTGTTTTTT | CATGDRENEKLFF
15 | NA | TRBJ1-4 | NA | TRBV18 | TGTGCCAGCTCACGCATGACGGTTGCAAATGAAAAACTGTTTTTT | CASSRMTVANEKLFF
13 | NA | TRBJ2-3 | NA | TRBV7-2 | TGTGCCAGCAGCTTAGACCCCTTGGCTACGCAGTATTTT | CASSLDPLATQYF
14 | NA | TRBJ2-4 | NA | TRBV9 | TGTGCCAGCAGCGTAGGGGGGGACAAAAACATTCAGTACTTC | CASSVGGDKNIQYF
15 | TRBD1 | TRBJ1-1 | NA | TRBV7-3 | TGTGCCAGCAGCTTAGGGACAGCCATGAACACTGAAGCTTTCTTT | CASSLGTAMNTEAFF
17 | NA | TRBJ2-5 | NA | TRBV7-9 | TGTGCCAGCAGCTTATTATCGTCAGGAATAACCCAAGAGACCCAGTACTTC | CASSLLSSGITQETQYF
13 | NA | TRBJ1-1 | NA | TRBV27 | TGTGCCAGCAGTTTTGGGGGAGGGACTGAAGCTTTCTTT | CASSFGGGTEAFF
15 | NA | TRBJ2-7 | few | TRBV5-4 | TGTGCCAGCAGCGCGCAAGGGACTCGGGGATACGAGCAGTACTTC | CASSAQGTRGYEQYF
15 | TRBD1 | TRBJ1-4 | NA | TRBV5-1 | TGCGCCAGCAGCTTGGTGGGACAGGGGAATGAAAAACTGTTTTTT | CASSLVGQGNEKLFF
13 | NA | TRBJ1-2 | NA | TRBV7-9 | TGTGCCAGCAGCTTTGGGCAGAACTATGGCTACACCTTC | CASSFGQNYGYTF
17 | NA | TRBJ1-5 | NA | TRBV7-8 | TGTGCCAGCAGCTTTAGTCGGGGAGGGCAACCTAGACAGCCCCAGCATTTT | CASSFSRGGQPRQPQHF
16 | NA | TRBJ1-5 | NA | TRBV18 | TGTGCCAGCTCACCACCGGGGCGGCAAGATGATCAGCCCCAGCATTTT | CASSPPGRQDDQPQHF